This TCR beta chain is drawn from a study of T cell clonality in common variable immunodeficiency. Looked up from germline, CDR1 is MDHEN and CDR2 is SYDVKM. CDR3 size: 14 residues. V was clipped by 2 bases and J by 0 bases, with 7 bases between them. At least ten counts were recorded for this clone. Antigen: not known. Read sequence stops 3 residues before the CDR3 end, and the germline J gene provides the missing end. CVID and control samples used equivalent genomic DNA input. TCRdb's copy holds only in-frame clones and misses some; the assay was immunoSEQ multiplex PCR. There are over 55,000 clones in the sample, none observed a single time. The study's findings and limits: CVID subjects showed higher TCRbeta clonality than healthy controls. Reportedly, TCR beta sequences from common variable immunodeficiency showed fewer deletions and N-nucleotide insertions. CVID subjects shared fewer TCRbeta clones than healthy controls did.

This chain joins TRBV28 and TRBJ1-1, with D uncertain. Sequencing input: peripheral blood mononuclear cells. The sequence was obtained from a person between 18 and 75 years old in good health. The DNA read from the CDR3 is TGTGCCAGCAGTTTAGAGGTTTTGAACACTGAA. Translated, it gives CASSLEVLNTE. The full-length CDR3 reads as CASSLEVLNTEAFF.